Listed below are T cell receptor beta chains from one sample, sequenced in a study of blood T cell repertoires in COVID-19. Method: immunoSEQ multiplex PCR; TCRdb's copy keeps in-frame clones and lacks some. The sample carries about 140,000 clones, approximately 86% recorded once. The source material was peripheral blood. The receptors come from a woman aged 50 to 65 with acute or convalescent COVID-19. The CDR3 runs from the conserved cysteine through the conserved F or W. A D gene is named only where the DNA matches it firmly. Clone size is not always given. Where it is, it says once, few, many or a class for expanded clones.

TRBV6-5	TRBD1	TRBJ1-2	.	CASSSSRDSGLYGYTF	TGTGCCAGCAGTTCAAGTCGGGACAGCGGCTTATATGGCTACACCTTC
TRBV6-5	.	TRBJ2-3	.	CASSYAQGMADTQYF	TGTGCCAGCAGTTACGCTCAGGGAATGGCAGATACGCAGTATTTT
TRBV6-5	TRBD1	TRBJ2-3	few	CASRRQGPSTDTQYF	TGTGCCAGCAGACGACAGGGCCCGAGCACAGATACGCAGTATTTT
TRBV19	TRBD1	TRBJ1-4	.	CASSKTGVLREKLFF	TGTGCCAGTAGCAAGACAGGGGTGTTGAGGGAAAAACTGTTTTTT
TRBV20-1	.	TRBJ2-7	.	CSASSGTYEQYF	TGCAGTGCTAGTAGCGGAACCTACGAGCAGTACTTC
TRBV3-1/TRBV3-2	.	TRBJ1-6	.	CASSQGEGWYSPLHF	TGTGCCAGCAGCCAAGGGGAGGGTTGGTATTCACCCCTCCACTTT
TRBV15	TRBD2	TRBJ2-2	.	CATSRELAATGELFF	TGTGCCACCAGCAGAGAACTAGCGGCCACCGGGGAGCTGTTTTTT
TRBV7-3	.	TRBJ2-1	.	CASSFQAGFRSYNEQFF	TGTGCCAGCAGCTTCCAAGCCGGGTTCCGCTCCTACAATGAGCAGTTCTTC
TRBV5-8	TRBD1	TRBJ2-2	.	CASSSRDREGGELFF	TGTGCCAGCAGCTCGCGGGACAGGGAGGGCGGGGAGCTGTTTTTT
TRBV11-2	TRBD2	TRBJ2-7	.	CASSRWGGLEQYF	TGTGCCAGCAGCCGGTGGGGAGGGCTCGAGCAGTACTTC
TRBV19	TRBD2	TRBJ2-2	.	CASSTGTSGGYTGELFF	TGTGCCAGTAGTACGGGGACTAGCGGGGGGTACACCGGGGAGCTGTTTTTT
TRBV5-1	TRBD2	TRBJ2-3	.	CASSGSAGGDTQYF	TGCGCCAGCAGCGGGAGTGCGGGAGGGGATACGCAGTATTTT
TRBV11-2	TRBD1	TRBJ1-1	.	CASSPGQGAEAFF	TGTGCCAGCAGCCCAGGACAGGGGGCTGAAGCTTTCTTT
TRBV30	.	TRBJ2-4	.	CAWSVLPGAKNIQYF	TGTGCCTGGAGTGTACTTCCTGGAGCCAAAAACATTCAGTACTTC
TRBV3-1/TRBV3-2	.	TRBJ2-5	once	CASSRPLGTANSQETQYF	TGTGCCAGCAGCCGACCTCTAGGGACTGCTAATTCTCAAGAGACCCAGTACTTC
TRBV30	TRBD2	TRBJ2-1	.	CAWSGRGLQYNEQFF	TGTGCCTGGAGTGGTAGGGGACTACAATACAATGAGCAGTTCTTC
TRBV2	.	TRBJ2-1	.	CASQARDSPIYNEQFF	TGTGCCAGCCAAGCCAGGGACTCCCCAATCTACAATGAGCAGTTCTTC
TRBV19	TRBD2	TRBJ2-1	.	CASSTPGLANEQFF	TGTGCCAGTAGTACCCCGGGACTAGCTAATGAGCAGTTCTTC
TRBV4-1	TRBD2	TRBJ2-3	.	CASSQGLAKDTQYF	TGCGCCAGCAGCCAAGGACTAGCAAAAGATACGCAGTATTTT
TRBV19	.	TRBJ2-3	.	CASKTFPTTDTQYF	TGTGCCAGTAAGACTTTCCCCACCACAGATACGCAGTATTTT
TRBV10-3	TRBD1	TRBJ1-1	.	CARQQGVDTEAFF	TGTGCCAGACAACAGGGGGTGGACACTGAAGCTTTCTTT
TRBV7-9	.	TRBJ1-2	.	CASRFSLYRGTNYGYTF	TGTGCCAGCAGGTTCTCCTTATATAGAGGGACTAACTATGGCTACACCTTC
TRBV3-1/TRBV3-2	.	TRBJ2-1	.	CASSQGTLYNEQFF	TGTGCCAGCAGCCAAGGGACTCTTTACAATGAGCAGTTCTTC
TRBV7-9	TRBD2	TRBJ2-7	.	CASSGYYLAGAEYEQYF	TGTGCCAGCAGCGGATATTACCTAGCGGGAGCGGAATACGAGCAGTACTTC
TRBV28	.	TRBJ2-7	.	CASRGLGAGRSYEQYF	TGTGCCAGCAGGGGTCTGGGCGCGGGCCGCTCCTACGAGCAGTACTTC
TRBV18	.	TRBJ2-7	.	CASSLRVGVSYEQYF	TGTGCCAGCTCACTCAGGGTAGGGGTTTCCTACGAGCAGTACTTC
TRBV6-4	.	TRBJ2-3	.	CASSGSQGSTDTQYF	TGTGCCAGCAGTGGGTCCCAGGGGAGCACAGATACGCAGTATTTT
TRBV19	.	TRBJ1-1	few	CASRYSGGTEAFF	TGTGCCAGTAGATATTCCGGGGGAACTGAAGCTTTCTTT
TRBV10-3	.	TRBJ2-1	.	CANRDEMQGKNEQFF	TGTGCCAACAGGGACGAGATGCAGGGGAAAAATGAGCAGTTCTTC
TRBV12-5	.	TRBJ1-2	few	CASGQGLGYTF	TGTGCTAGTGGGCAGGGATTAGGCTACACCTTC
TRBV6-2/TRBV6-3	TRBD1	TRBJ2-1	few	CASSYSRTGRYNEQFF	TGTGCCAGCAGTTACTCGAGGACAGGGCGCTACAATGAGCAGTTCTTC
TRBV15	.	TRBJ1-4	.	CATSRRQELIEKLFF	TGTGCCACCAGCAGACGACAGGAATTGATAGAAAAACTGTTTTTT
TRBV24-1	.	TRBJ2-3	.	CATSEYQGDTQYF	TGTGCCACCAGTGAGTACCAGGGAGATACGCAGTATTTT
TRBV11-3	TRBD2	TRBJ2-1	.	CASSPRTSGMAQFF	TGTGCCAGCAGCCCGCGGACTAGCGGGATGGCGCAGTTCTTC
TRBV27	.	TRBJ1-2	.	CASSFLSGGEGYTF	TGTGCCAGCAGTTTCCTTAGTGGGGGGGAAGGCTACACCTTC
TRBV19	TRBD2	TRBJ2-2	.	CASSIASGGLGTGELFF	TGTGCCAGTAGTATTGCTAGCGGGGGGTTGGGCACCGGGGAGCTGTTTTTT
TRBV6-4	.	TRBJ1-1	.	CASSDSPGNTEAFF	TGTGCCAGCAGTGACTCCCCGGGGAACACTGAAGCTTTCTTT
TRBV6-2/TRBV6-3	TRBD2	TRBJ2-7	few	CASSYSTRGGYEQYF	TGTGCCAGCAGTTACTCGACTCGCGGGGGGTACGAGCAGTACTTC
TRBV11-2	.	TRBJ2-7	.	CASSPEDNIAEQYF	TGTGCCAGCAGCCCAGAGGACAATATCGCCGAGCAGTACTTC
TRBV6-5	.	TRBJ2-3	few	CASPRTIRATDTQYF	TGTGCCAGCCCACGGACTATTCGGGCTACAGATACGCAGTATTTT
TRBV4-1	TRBD1	TRBJ2-1	.	CASSLDRGLGRAELDEQFF	TGCGCCAGCAGCCTTGACAGGGGGTTGGGGAGGGCAGAGTTGGATGAGCAGTTCTTC
TRBV4-2	TRBD2	TRBJ2-2	.	CASSQGSASGLNTGELFF	TGTGCCAGCAGCCAAGGGTCGGCTAGCGGCTTGAACACCGGGGAGCTGTTTTTT
TRBV3-1/TRBV3-2	TRBD2	TRBJ2-3	.	CASSKGPSGRSPDTQYF	TGTGCCAGCAGCAAGGGGCCTAGCGGGAGGAGCCCAGATACGCAGTATTTT
TRBV19	.	TRBJ2-4	.	CASSIDPGALNIQYF	TGTGCCAGTAGTATAGATCCGGGTGCCCTAAACATTCAGTACTTC
TRBV29-1	.	TRBJ2-3	.	CSVGRGGSTDTQYF	TGCAGCGTTGGGAGGGGGGGTTCCACAGATACGCAGTATTTT
TRBV7-8	.	TRBJ1-2	.	CASSPQGFYGYTF	TGTGCCAGCAGCCCCCAGGGTTTCTATGGCTACACCTTC
TRBV19	TRBD1	TRBJ1-2	.	CASSMPQGVVGYGYTF	TGTGCCAGTAGTATGCCCCAGGGGGTAGTAGGCTATGGCTACACCTTC
TRBV13	.	TRBJ1-1	.	CASTLGTQAFF	TGTGCCAGCACCCTAGGGACTCAAGCTTTCTTT
TRBV4-2	.	TRBJ1-2	.	CASSQDPRGRYTF	TGTGCCAGCAGCCAAGATCCCAGGGGACGCTACACCTTC
TRBV5-1	.	TRBJ1-1	.	CASSLTGDTEAFF	TGCGCCAGCAGCTTGACCGGGGACACTGAAGCTTTCTTT
TRBV3-1/TRBV3-2	.	TRBJ2-3	.	CASSQELEGPRDTQYF	TGTGCCAGCAGCCAAGAGTTGGAGGGGCCCAGGGATACGCAGTATTTT
TRBV11-3	.	TRBJ2-1	.	CASGGRNEQFF	TGTGCCAGCGGTGGGCGCAATGAGCAGTTCTTC
TRBV2	TRBD2	TRBJ2-1	.	CASTSGRIEQFF	TGTGCCAGCACTAGCGGGAGGATTGAGCAGTTCTTC
TRBV4-1	.	TRBJ2-2	.	CASSRKHVTENTGELFF	TGCGCCAGCAGCCGCAAACACGTGACAGAGAACACCGGGGAGCTGTTTTTT
TRBV5-5	.	TRBJ1-1	.	CASSPVARQLNTEAFF	TGTGCCAGCAGCCCTGTGGCGAGACAGCTGAACACTGAAGCTTTCTTT
TRBV2	TRBD2	TRBJ2-7	.	CASSASGPPYEQYF	TGTGCCAGCAGTGCTAGCGGGCCTCCCTACGAGCAGTACTTC
TRBV11-3	TRBD2	TRBJ2-5	.	CASSWSGRGQETQYF	TGTGCCAGCAGCTGGAGCGGGAGAGGCCAAGAGACCCAGTACTTC
TRBV27	.	TRBJ2-7	.	CASSQQVSYEQYF	TGTGCCAGCAGTCAACAGGTTTCCTACGAGCAGTACTTC
TRBV6-5	TRBD1	TRBJ1-2	.	CASSKDRGTYGYTF	TGTGCCAGCAGCAAGGACAGGGGGACCTATGGCTACACCTTC
TRBV5-1	TRBD1	TRBJ1-5	once	CASSPGQATSNQPQHF	TGCGCCAGCAGCCCCGGACAGGCGACTAGCAATCAGCCCCAGCATTTT